This T cell receptor (beta chain) was documented in a study of OX40 agonist ivuxolimab in advanced cancers. Background on the study: Dose-escalation patients suffered from hepatocellular carcinoma, melanoma, renal cell or head and neck cancer. Participants averaged around 60 years of age (range roughly 23 to 79) and were 82.7% male.

This clone came up once. Its antigen is currently unknown. Sequencing was performed with immunoSEQ multiplex PCR; in TCRdb, only in-frame clones are kept and a portion is missing. The sample consists of 20,000 or so clones, 82% of them appearing once. Study-wide results and caveats: Both CD4+ and CD8+ T cell populations in blood had undergone clonal expansion by week 6 at 0.1 to 3.0 mg/kg. Some nonresponders likewise displayed low normalized T-cell clonal expansion.

The CDR3 totals 14 residues. Germline values: CDR1 MDHEN, CDR2 SYDVKM. V was clipped by 6 bases and J by 4 bases; unmatched bases: 7. The sequencing here drew on CD4+ or CD8+ T cells sorted from blood, taken in a trial of the OX40 agonist ivuxolimab. V usage is TRBV28 and J usage is TRBJ2-7, with 9 nucleotides matching TRBD2. The TCR sequence derives from an adult with an advanced solid tumor such as melanoma, head and neck, liver or kidney cancer. The CDR3 bases are TGTGCCAGCAGAGTAGCGGGGGATCTTTACGAGCAGTACTTC. Protein sequence: CASRVAGDLYEQYF.